This T cell receptor beta chain was recorded in a study of cytomegalovirus exposure and HLA in healthy donors. The CDR3 consists of 14 residues. Looked up from germline, CDR1 is ENHRY and CDR2 is SYGVKD. Trimming shortened V by 0 bases and J by 2 bases, and 7 bases separated the two germline ends. This clone showed up just once. PCR employed 60 Vbeta and 13 Jbeta primers. TCRdb's copy holds only in-frame clones and misses some; the assay was immunoSEQ multiplex PCR. This table has approximately 220,000 clones, 65% to 75% appearing once. V usage is TRBV10-3 and J usage is TRBJ1-1; D gene uncertain. Sequences were obtained from PBMCs. This TCR came from a woman under 40 in good health and CMV-seronegative. In DNA form, the CDR3 reads TGTGCCATCAGTGAGTCCCGGGTCAACACTGAAGCTTTCTTT. Translated: CAISESRVNTEAFF.